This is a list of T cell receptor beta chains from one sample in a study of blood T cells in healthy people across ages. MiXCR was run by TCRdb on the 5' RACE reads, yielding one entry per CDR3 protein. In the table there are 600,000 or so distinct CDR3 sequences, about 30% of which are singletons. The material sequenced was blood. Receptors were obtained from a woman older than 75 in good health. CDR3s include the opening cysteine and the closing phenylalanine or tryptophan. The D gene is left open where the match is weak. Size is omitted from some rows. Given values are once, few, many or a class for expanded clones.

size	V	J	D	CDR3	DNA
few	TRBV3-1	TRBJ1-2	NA	CASSQGSRDYGYTF	TGTGCCAGCAGCCAAGGATCCCGAGACTATGGCTACACCTTC
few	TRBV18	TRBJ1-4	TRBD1	CASPPMGQGTPNEKLFF	TGTGCCAGCCCACCAATGGGACAGGGAACCCCTAATGAAAAACTGTTTTTT
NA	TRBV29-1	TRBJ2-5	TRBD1	CSVGQGFETQYF	TGCAGCGTTGGACAGGGATTCGAGACCCAGTACTTC
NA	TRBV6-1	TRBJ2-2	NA	CASTEGGVNTGELFF	TGTGCCAGCACTGAGGGGGGAGTGAACACCGGGGAGCTGTTTTTT
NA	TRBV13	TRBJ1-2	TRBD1	CASSLEIDRGYGYIF	TGTGCCAGCAGCTTGGAGATCGACAGGGGCTATGGCTACATCTTC
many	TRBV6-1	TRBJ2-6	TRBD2	CASRDGSRGGSGANVLTF	TGTGCCAGCAGAGACGGATCTCGGGGGGGGTCTGGGGCCAACGTCCTGACTTTC
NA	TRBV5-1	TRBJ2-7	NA	CASSIAAGYEQYF	TGCGCCAGCAGCATAGCAGCCGGCTACGAGCAGTACTTC
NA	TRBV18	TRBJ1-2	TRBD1	CASSPTGGESGYTF	TGTGCCAGCTCACCTACAGGGGGTGAGAGTGGCTACACCTTC
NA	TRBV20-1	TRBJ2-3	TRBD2	CSARGLAGADTQYF	TGCAGTGCTAGAGGGCTAGCGGGGGCAGATACGCAGTATTTT
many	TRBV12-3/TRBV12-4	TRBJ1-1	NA	CASSSRYEAFF	TGTGCCAGCAGTTCGCGTTATGAAGCTTTCTTT
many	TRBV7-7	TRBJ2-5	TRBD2	CASSLQGLAQETQYF	TGTGCTAGCAGCTTACAGGGACTAGCCCAAGAGACCCAGTACTTC
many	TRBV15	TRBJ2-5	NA	CATSRDVGTETQYF	TGTGCCACCAGCAGAGATGTCGGGACAGAGACCCAGTACTTC
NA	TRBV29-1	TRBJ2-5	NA	CSVEEIKSEQYF	TGCAGCGTTGAAGAAATAAAAAGTGAGCAGTACTTC
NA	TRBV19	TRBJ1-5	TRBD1	CASAGTVSNQPQHF	TGTGCCAGCGCGGGGACAGTTAGCAATCAGCCCCAGCATTTT
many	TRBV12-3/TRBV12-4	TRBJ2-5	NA	CASSSAKRETQYF	TGTGCCAGCAGTTCAGCTAAGCGGGAGACCCAGTACTTC
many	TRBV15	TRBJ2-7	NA	CATSRGPRYEQYF	TGTGCCACCAGCCGGGGACCCAGATACGAGCAGTACTTC
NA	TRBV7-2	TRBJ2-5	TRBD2	CASSSAGNSGTQYF	TGTGCCAGCAGCTCAGCGGGGAACTCCGGTACCCAGTACTTC
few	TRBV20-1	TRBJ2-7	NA	CSATSTGRGIYEQYF	TGCAGTGCTACCAGTACGGGACGGGGCATCTACGAGCAGTACTTC
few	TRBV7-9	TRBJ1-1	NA	CASSWAGTVPEAFF	TGTGCCAGCAGCTGGGCCGGGACCGTGCCTGAAGCTTTCTTT
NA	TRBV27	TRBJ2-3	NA	CASSPLFRGRDADTQYF	TGTGCCAGCAGTCCCCTCTTCCGGGGTCGGGATGCAGATACGCAGTATTTT
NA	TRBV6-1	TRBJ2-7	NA	CASGGFPTYEQYF	TGTGCCAGCGGCGGCTTCCCCACCTACGAGCAGTACTTC
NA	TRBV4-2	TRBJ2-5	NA	CASSQPGVRAQYF	TGTGCCAGCAGCCAGCCCGGGGTTCGGGCCCAGTACTTC
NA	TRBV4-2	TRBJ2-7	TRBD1	CASSQDWTGPYEQYF	TGTGCCAGCAGCCAAGATTGGACAGGCCCCTACGAGCAGTACTTC
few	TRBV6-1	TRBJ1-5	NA	CASSQGRIGQPQHF	TGTGCCAGCAGTCAGGGGCGGATCGGCCAGCCCCAGCATTTT
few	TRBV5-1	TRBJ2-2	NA	CASSLSGYTGELFF	TGCGCCAGCAGCTTATCTGGATACACCGGGGAGCTGTTTTTT
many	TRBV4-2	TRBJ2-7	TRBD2	CASSPRIAGGIDSYEQYF	TGTGCCAGCAGCCCGCGCATAGCGGGGGGGATCGACTCCTACGAGCAGTACTTC
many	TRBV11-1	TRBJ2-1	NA	CASSFPRGGDNEQFF	TGTGCCAGCAGCTTTCCTAGGGGCGGCGACAATGAGCAGTTCTTC
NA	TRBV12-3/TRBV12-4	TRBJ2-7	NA	CASSLDSAYEQYF	TGTGCCAGCAGTCTCGACAGTGCCTACGAGCAGTACTTC
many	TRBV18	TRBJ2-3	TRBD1	CASSSRDRGGDTQYF	TGTGCCAGCTCATCTCGGGACAGGGGTGGAGATACGCAGTATTTT
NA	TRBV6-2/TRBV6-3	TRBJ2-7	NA	CASSGGSFSYNEQYF	TGTGCCAGCAGTGGGGGATCATTCTCCTACAATGAGCAGTACTTC
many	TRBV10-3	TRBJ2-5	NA	CAIRAGTGPLLGETQYF	TGTGCCATCCGGGCGGGAACAGGGCCCCTATTGGGGGAGACCCAGTACTTC
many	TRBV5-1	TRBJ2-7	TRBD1	CASSLAGQNYEQYF	TGCGCCAGCAGCTTGGCGGGACAGAACTACGAGCAGTACTTC
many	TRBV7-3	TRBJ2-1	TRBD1	CASSLMIGQGNGEQFF	TGTGCCAGCAGCTTAATGATAGGACAGGGCAACGGTGAGCAGTTCTTC
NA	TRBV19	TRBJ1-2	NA	CASSPTGTFGYTF	TGTGCCAGTAGCCCGACCGGGACCTTCGGCTACACCTTC
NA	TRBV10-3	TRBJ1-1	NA	CAISYQPPNTEAFF	TGTGCCATCAGCTATCAGCCACCGAACACTGAAGCTTTCTTT
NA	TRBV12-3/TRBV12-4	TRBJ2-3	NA	CASSWSRGPPGDTQYF	TGTGCCAGCAGTTGGAGCAGAGGGCCCCCCGGAGATACGCAGTATTTT
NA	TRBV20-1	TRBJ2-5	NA	CSARESPGTQYF	TGCAGTGCTAGAGAGAGTCCCGGGACCCAGTACTTC
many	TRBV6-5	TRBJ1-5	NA	CASSPAPRGPRHF	TGTGCCAGCTCCCCCGCCCCCAGGGGCCCTCGGCATTTT
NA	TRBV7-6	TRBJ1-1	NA	CASSSWRRPREAFF	TGTGCCAGCAGCTCCTGGCGGCGGCCCAGGGAAGCTTTCTTT
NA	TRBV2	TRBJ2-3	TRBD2	CASSGGGLAGPGGTQYF	TGTGCCAGCAGTGGAGGGGGACTAGCGGGGCCCGGGGGTACGCAGTATTTT
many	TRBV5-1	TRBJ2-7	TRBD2	CASSSLSGNRYEQYF	TGCGCCAGCAGCAGCCTTAGCGGGAACCGGTACGAGCAGTACTTC
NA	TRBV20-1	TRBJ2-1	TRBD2	CSARDRGSSYNEQFF	TGCAGTGCTAGAGATCGCGGGAGCTCCTACAATGAGCAGTTCTTC
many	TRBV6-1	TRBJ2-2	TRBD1	CASRTGANTGELFF	TGTGCCAGCAGGACAGGGGCGAACACCGGGGAGCTGTTTTTT
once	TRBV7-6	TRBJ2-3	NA	CASSLMGLGSDTQYF	TGTGCCAGCAGCTTAATGGGTCTGGGATCAGATACGCAGTATTTT
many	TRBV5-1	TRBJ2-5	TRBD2	CASSSTGGKETQYF	TGCGCCAGCAGCTCTACGGGGGGGAAAGAGACCCAGTACTTC
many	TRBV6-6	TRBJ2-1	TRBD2	CASSYSGTSEANEQFF	TGTGCCAGCAGTTACTCGGGGACTAGCGAGGCGAATGAGCAGTTCTTC
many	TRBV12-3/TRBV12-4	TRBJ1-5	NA	CASSFITAYSNQPQHF	TGTGCCAGCAGTTTTATCACGGCTTATAGCAATCAGCCCCAGCATTTT
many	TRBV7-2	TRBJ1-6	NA	CASSPVGQNNSPLHF	TGTGCCAGCAGCCCCGTCGGACAGAATAATTCACCCCTCCACTTT
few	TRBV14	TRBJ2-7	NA	CASSPSLAYEQYF	TGTGCCAGCAGCCCTAGCTTGGCCTACGAGCAGTACTTC
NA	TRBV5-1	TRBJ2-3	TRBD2	CASSFFGGRADTQYF	TGCGCCAGCAGCTTTTTCGGGGGGAGAGCAGATACGCAGTATTTT
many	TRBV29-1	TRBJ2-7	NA	CSVDGKGTYEQYF	TGCAGCGTTGATGGTAAGGGAACCTACGAGCAGTACTTC
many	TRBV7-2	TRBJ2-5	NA	CASSFKGPQETQYF	TGTGCCAGCAGCTTCAAGGGGCCGCAAGAGACCCAGTACTTC
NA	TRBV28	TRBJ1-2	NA	CASSRGPTNYGYTF	TGTGCCAGCAGTCGGGGACCAACTAACTATGGCTACACCTTC
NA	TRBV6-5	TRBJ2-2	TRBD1	CASSSGQGSHTGELFF	TGTGCCAGCAGCTCCGGACAGGGCTCTCACACCGGGGAGCTGTTTTTT
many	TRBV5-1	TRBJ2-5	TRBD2	CASSSSGGSLRETQYF	TGCGCCAGCAGCTCCAGCGGGGGGTCCTTACGGGAGACCCAGTACTTC
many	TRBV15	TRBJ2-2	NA	CATSSDITGELFF	TGTGCCACCAGCAGTGACATAACCGGGGAGCTGTTTTTT
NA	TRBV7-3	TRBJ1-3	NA	CASSPGASGNTIYF	TGTGCCAGCAGCCCAGGGGCCTCTGGAAACACCATATATTTT
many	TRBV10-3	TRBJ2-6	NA	CAIAFSGANVLTF	TGTGCCATCGCTTTCTCTGGGGCCAACGTCCTGACTTTC
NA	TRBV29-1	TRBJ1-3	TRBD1	CSARTGGDYSGNTIYF	TGCAGCGCCAGGACAGGGGGCGACTATTCTGGAAACACCATATATTTT